This entry features one T cell receptor (beta chain) sequence. Its antigen remains unidentified. The data were obtained in a study of T cells after yellow fever vaccination. Findings of the study overall: Among primary-vaccination clones, most reappeared after the booster, at about 95% for CD4 and more than 75% for CD8. Relatively few clonotypes were ones that appeared in both CD4 and CD8 compartments.

Trimming left V 6 bases short and J 4 bases short, with 9 bases between. The germline CDR1 and CDR2 sequences are MNHEY and SVGAGI. The CDR3 is made up of 12 amino acids. Template-switching 5'RACE yielded the TCR cDNA; a universal primer site and UMIs were added in the process. TCRdb reanalysed the 5' RACE reads using MiXCR and keeps one entry per CDR3 protein. The table records hundreds of thousands of distinct CDR3 sequences, about 19% of them present only once. The sample in question was PBMCs, obtained 15 days after the yellow fever booster vaccination. The clonotype comes from a man aged 30 to 45 who received the YFV17D yellow fever vaccine. The rearrangement joins TRBV6-5 to TRBJ2-5; D uncertain. In DNA form, the CDR3 reads TGTGCCAGCAGGGAGATTGGAGAGACCCAGTACTTC. Protein product: CASREIGETQYF.